The 20 T cell receptor beta chains presented below share a single source sample, sequenced in a study of blood T cell repertoires in COVID-19. Clones were read by immunoSEQ multiplex PCR, and TCRdb kept only the in-frame ones, dropping some. This sample has under 250,000 clones; roughly 88% occur once, and the top ten carry 18%. Sequenced material: peripheral blood. The receptors stem from a man aged 50-59 years with COVID-19, enrolled during active disease.

The chain is built from TRBV6-6 and TRBJ2-3; TRBD1 aligns across 9 bases. V shed 4 bases, J shed 4 bases, and the junction held 3 bases outside the gene matches. CDR1 is MNHNY and CDR2 is SVGAGI in the germline V gene (reference sequence). The CDR3 has 14 residues. The CDR3 nucleotides are TGTGCCAGCAGTTCCGGGACAGGGTCAGATACGCAGTATTTT. This encodes CASSSGTGSDTQYF.

The genes are TRBV11-2 and TRBJ2-2, with TRBD2 identical over 16 bases. Germline-derived CDR1 and CDR2 are SGHAT and FQNNGV. Unmatched junction bases numbered 4, after V lost 0 bases and J lost 3 bases. The CDR3 runs 19 residues. The CDR3 DNA reads TGTGCCAGCAGCTTAGAGGGACTAGCGGGGGGGAGTGACACCGGGGAGCTGTTTTTT. Its translation is CASSLEGLAGGSDTGELFF. The variable domain in full, with the rest retrieved from reference TRBV11-2 and TRBJ2-2, is EAGVAQSPRYKIIEKRQSVAFWCNPISGHATLYWYQQILGQGPKLLIQFQNNGVVDDSQLPKDRFSAERLKGVDSTLKIQPAKLEDSAVYLCASSLEGLAGGSDTGELFFGEGSRLTVL.

The chain combines TRBV4-2 with TRBJ2-1; 13 positions match TRBD2. There are 15 residues in the CDR3. Losses at the gene ends were 3 bases for V and 12 bases for J; bases not matched to a gene: 8. From germline, CDR1 is LGHNA and CDR2 YNFKEQ. CDR3 amino acids: CASSHEQGLAGWQFF. The DNA for the CDR3 is TGTGCCAGCAGCCATGAACAGGGACTAGCGGGGTGGCAGTTCTTC.

This clone was counted a single time. CDR3 residues: CASSLRGTGELFF. The CDR3, as DNA: TGTGCCAGCAGCTTAAGAGGTACCGGGGAGCTGTTTTTT. The chain couples TRBV7-7 to TRBJ2-2; no clear D. The CDR3 sequence is 13 residues long. V lost 2 bases and J 5 bases, leaving 6 bases between the germline ends. Germline-derived CDR1 and CDR2 are SSHAT and FNYEAQ (reference sequence).

The chain has TRBV7-2 and TRBJ1-1; TRBD1 might be the D (6 bases). V lost 0 bases, J lost 2 bases, and 13 bases lay in between. CDR1 is SGHTA, CDR2 FQGNSA, per germline. CDR3 length: 16 residues. The CDR3 loop reads CASSLALSGANTEAFF. The DNA of the CDR3 is TGTGCCAGCAGCTTAGCGTTGTCAGGGGCAAACACTGAAGCTTTCTTT.

This clone was seen a single time. The rearrangement uses TRBV2 and TRBJ2-3, with TRBD1 as a possible D gene (5 bases). Trimming removed 2 bases from V and 0 bases from J, with 9 bases in between. The CDR3 length is 15 residues. Germline V gene lookup returns CDR1 SNHLY and CDR2 FYNNEI. The CDR3 coding sequence is TGTGCCAGCAGTGAACAGGGTACTAGCACAGATACGCAGTATTTT. Its translation: CASSEQGTSTDTQYF.

The V gene is TRBV9, the J gene TRBJ1-4; maybe TRBD1 (6 bases). V shed 3 bases and J shed 3 bases, with 9 bases lying between them. This CDR3 region has 14 residues. Germline V gene lookup returns CDR1 SGDLS and CDR2 YYNGEE. The CDR3: CASSGRGSNEKLFF. CDR3 bases: TGTGCCAGCAGCGGCAGGGGATCTAATGAAAAACTGTTTTTT.

V gene TRBV3-1 (or the pseudogene TRBV3-2) combines with J gene TRBJ1-6, with 9 bases matching TRBD1. Germline-derived CDR1 and CDR2 are LGHDT and YNNKEL (reference sequence). The J segment lost 3 bases and the V segment lost 3 bases, leaving 9 bases of the junction unmatched. This CDR3 spans 18 amino acids. The CDR3: CASSHGPGQGFYNSPLHF. CDR3 bases: TGTGCCAGCAGCCACGGACCGGGACAGGGTTTCTATAATTCACCCCTCCACTTT.

The chain carries TRBV7-2 and TRBJ1-4, with 8 bases fitting TRBD1. This CDR3 contains 15 residues. J gave up 7 bases and V 3 bases, and 7 bases lay outside the gene matches. Germline V gene sequence: CDR1 SGHTA, CDR2 FQGNSA. The CDR3 bases are TGTGCCAGCAGCTTCCTTCAGGGGGCTGGTGAAAAACTGTTTTTT. It yields the protein CASSFLQGAGEKLFF.

This clone was counted once. The V call is TRBV9, the J call TRBJ2-3, with D perhaps matching TRBD1 (5 bases). Germline CDR1 reads SGDLS; CDR2 reads YYNGEE. This CDR3 region has 19 residues. Trimming removed 0 bases at V and 1 base at J, with 21 bases between. The chain's CDR3 is CASSVGSGRRGWGTDTQYF. The DNA for the CDR3 is TGTGCCAGCAGCGTAGGTTCTGGACGTAGGGGATGGGGCACAGATACGCAGTATTTT.

V and J are TRBV18 and TRBJ1-1, with 7 bases identical to TRBD1. The V segment lost 0 bases and the J segment 3 bases; nucleotides outside the gene matches: 4. Germline V gives CDR1 KGHSH, CDR2 LQKENI. CDR3 length: 15 residues. The CDR3 sequence: CASSPPTGLDTEAFF. In DNA form, the CDR3 reads TGTGCCAGCTCACCACCGACAGGGCTCGACACTGAAGCTTTCTTT.

The rearrangement joins TRBV10-1 to TRBJ2-1, with 12 bases identical to TRBD1. Germline-derived CDR1 and CDR2 are WNHNN and SYGVQD (reference sequence). J was trimmed by 9 bases and V by 4 bases; bases with no gene match: 10. The CDR3 covers 16 residues. The DNA of the CDR3 is TGCGCCAGCAGTGGGGACAGGGGGCGCCCGGGCCGTGAGCAGTTCTTC. The encoded protein is CASSGDRGRPGREQFF.

The genes are TRBV25-1 and TRBJ2-1; tentative D call: TRBD1 (5 bases). V was shortened by 3 bases and J by 0 bases, with 9 bases between the two germline ends. Germline lookup yields CDR1 MGHDK and CDR2 SYGVNS. This CDR3 contains 15 residues. CDR3 DNA: TGTGCCAGCAGTGATGGGCAGGGCTCCTACAATGAGCAGTTCTTC. Its translation: CASSDGQGSYNEQFF. The entire variable domain, with the rest obtained from reference TRBV25-1 and TRBJ2-1, is as follows: EADIYQTPRYLVIGTGKKITLECSQTMGHDKMYWYQQDPGMELHLIHYSYGVNSTEKGDLSSESTVSRIRTEHFPLTLESARPSHTSQYLCASSDGQGSYNEQFFGPGTRLTVL.

V gene TRBV19 combines with J gene TRBJ2-3, with 8 bases matching TRBD1. V lost 7 bases to trimming and J lost 0 bases; unmatched junction nucleotides: 6. This CDR3 is built from 15 residues. From germline, CDR1 is LNHDA and CDR2 SQIVND (reference sequence). CDR3 protein: CASTPGGWSTDTQYF. The CDR3 coding sequence is TGTGCCAGTACCCCAGGGGGCTGGAGCACAGATACGCAGTATTTT.

The chain couples TRBV25-1 to TRBJ2-1; 7 positions match TRBD2. V lost 7 bases to trimming and J lost 8 bases; unmatched junction nucleotides: 8. The CDR3 sequence is 13 residues long. Germline lookup yields CDR1 MGHDK and CDR2 SYGVNS. The CDR3 reads CASKRAGEDEQFF. The CDR3 region has the DNA TGTGCCAGCAAGCGGGCGGGGGAGGATGAGCAGTTCTTC.

The rearrangement joins TRBV6-5 to TRBJ1-2; D unclear. V lost 7 bases to trimming and J lost 8 bases, with 14 bases between them. This CDR3 is built from 12 residues. Germline-derived CDR1 and CDR2 are MNHEY and SVGAGI. The CDR3 DNA follows: TGTGCCAGCATCCGATGGGGAGAAGGCTACACCTTC. This sequence encodes CASIRWGEGYTF.

The chain joins TRBV25-1 to TRBJ2-1; 11 bases match TRBD1. This CDR3 has 17 amino acids. The germline V gene encodes CDR1 MGHDK and CDR2 SYGVNS. V dropped 6 bases and J dropped 9; count of bases not matched to a gene: 16. The DNA for the CDR3 is TGTGCCAGCAGCCGCCCCACCGGGACAGGGGGTGAGGGTGAGCAGTTCTTC. It is translated as CASSRPTGTGGEGEQFF.

This clone appeared once. CDR3 amino acids: CASSLEAVNTEAFF. CDR3 DNA sequence: TGTGCCAGCAGCTTGGAAGCGGTGAACACTGAAGCTTTCTTT. The V gene is TRBV5-4, the J gene TRBJ1-1; D is uncertain. There are 14 residues in the CDR3. V lost 0 bases and J 0 bases, leaving 6 bases between the germline ends. The germline gives CDR1 SGHNT, CDR2 YYREEE (reference sequence).

This chain connects TRBV25-1 to TRBJ2-1; 11 bases are shared with TRBD2. This CDR3 is built from 15 residues. The ends lost 8 bases at V and 4 bases at J; junction bases unmatched: 7. Germline V lookup: CDR1 MGHDK, CDR2 SYGVNS. CDR3 sequence reads: CASAVAGGGYNEQFF. The CDR3 DNA follows: TGTGCCAGCGCAGTAGCGGGAGGGGGGTACAATGAGCAGTTCTTC.

The genes are TRBV5-6 and TRBJ2-7; D might be TRBD2 (5 bases). This CDR3 is 12 amino acids long. Germline V gene data show CDR1 as SGHDT and CDR2 as YYEEEE. V gave up 4 bases and J gave up 4 bases, with 9 bases separating them. In DNA form, the CDR3 reads TGTGCCAGCAGCCGAGGGCTATACGAGCAGTACTTC. This gives the protein CASSRGLYEQYF. Drawing the rest from reference TRBV5-6 and TRBJ2-7, the complete variable domain is DAGVTQSPTHLIKTRGQQVTLRCSPKSGHDTVSWYQQALGQGPQFIFQYYEEEERQRGNFPDRFSGHQFPNYSSELNVNALLLGDSALYLCASSRGLYEQYFGPGTRLTVT.